The 11 T cell receptor beta chains in this list originate from one sample, sequenced in a study of blood T cell repertoires in COVID-19. The assay was immunoSEQ multiplex PCR, and TCRdb's table has in-frame clones only and misses some. The table includes about 350,000 clones, roughly nine tenths detected once. The specimen sequenced was PBMCs or T cells enriched from blood (not recorded which). The receptors stem from a young woman who had recovered from COVID-19.

The rearrangement uses TRBV15 and TRBJ2-3, with 9 nucleotides matching TRBD2. The CDR3 extends over 16 amino acids. Per germline, CDR1 LNHNV and CDR2 YYDKDF (reference sequence). With 3 bases clipped from V and 0 bases from J, the junction kept 4 bases outside the gene matches. DNA of the CDR3: TGTGCCACCAGCAGGGGTAGCGGGGGAAGCACAGATACGCAGTATTTT. Translating it yields CATSRGSGGSTDTQYF.

The V call is TRBV6-5, the J call TRBJ1-5, with D possibly being TRBD1 (5 bases). The germline CDR1 and CDR2 sequences are MNHEY and SVGAGI. The CDR3 has 14 residues. Trimming took 2 bases from V and 10 from J, leaving 15 bases between them. CDR3 region: CASSYGPQGQPQHF. The CDR3 DNA is TGTGCCAGCAGTTACGGTCCGCAGGGCCAACCCCAGCATTTT.

The V call is TRBV24-1, the J call TRBJ1-1; TRBD1 matches 9 bases. The CDR3 sequence is 15 residues long. CDR1 KGHDR and CDR2 SFDVKD come from the germline V gene. After removal of 4 bases from V and 4 bases from J, the junction contained 6 bases not matched to a gene. The CDR3 DNA follows: TGTGCCACCAGTGACGCCGGGACAGGGAGCACTGAAGCTTTCTTT. Translation gives CATSDAGTGSTEAFF.

J is TRBJ1-1 and V is TRBV14; D may be TRBD1 (6 bases). The CDR3 contains 13 residues. The V end was cut by 3 bases, the J end by 4 bases, with 9 bases between. Germline V gene data show CDR1 as SGHDN and CDR2 as FVKESK. CDR3 amino acids: CASSHTGPTEAFF. The DNA of the CDR3 is TGTGCCAGCAGCCATACAGGGCCCACTGAAGCTTTCTTT.

The V call is TRBV5-1, the J call TRBJ2-1; 8 nucleotides agree with TRBD1. The V and J ends lost 4 bases and 1 base, in that order; junction bases with no gene match: 7. The length of the CDR3 is 16 residues. Germline loops: CDR1 SGHRS, CDR2 YFSETQ. CDR3 coding DNA: TGCGCCAGCAGCGCGGGACAGGCGGCTTCCTACAATGAGCAGTTCTTC. Amino acids: CASSAGQAASYNEQFF.

This clone was found once. The rearrangement joins TRBV30 to TRBJ1-1; the match to TRBD1 covers 10 bases. Germline V CDR1 and CDR2: GTSNPN, SVGIG (reference sequence). Trimming removed 2 bases from V and 3 bases from J; junction bases left unmatched: 6. The CDR3 is 15 amino acids. CDR3 region: CAWSPGQGRDTEAFF. The DNA of the CDR3 is TGTGCCTGGAGTCCGGGACAGGGGCGGGACACTGAAGCTTTCTTT. The variable domain in full, with the rest retrieved from reference TRBV30 and TRBJ1-1, is SQTIHQWPATLVQPVGSPLSLECTVEGTSNPNLYWYRQAAGRGLQLLFYSVGIGQISSEVPQNLSASRPQDRQFILSSKKLLLSDSGFYLCAWSPGQGRDTEAFFGQGTRLTVV.

Notes on this clone: Other nucleotide sequences from this sample produce the same CDR3. The chain links TRBV3-1 (or the pseudogene TRBV3-2) to TRBJ1-1; D is uncertain. The germline V gene encodes CDR1 LGHDT and CDR2 YNNKEL (reference sequence). This CDR3 is built from 13 residues. Trimming took off 3 bases at V and 1 base at J, with 6 bases between the two ends. The CDR3 nucleotides read TGTGCCAGCAGCCAGGCAAGGAACACTGAAGCTTTCTTT. This sequence encodes CASSQARNTEAFF.

This chain joins TRBV7-8 and TRBJ2-3, with D hard to call. CDR3 length: 16 amino acids. Between the trimmed V and J ends, which lost 1 base and 0 bases, there was a span of 11 bases. CDR1 SGHVS and CDR2 FQNEAQ come from the germline V gene. CDR3 bases: TGTGCCAGCAGCTTAGGGCAGAGCGATAGCACAGATACGCAGTATTTT. It encodes CASSLGQSDSTDTQYF.

This clone was observed a handful of times. Compared with germline, one end of the junction differs, possibly owing to a read error. The chain has TRBV7-9 and TRBJ2-3; 10 bases map to TRBD2. This CDR3 has 13 amino acids. CDR1 is SEHNR, CDR2 FQNEAQ, per germline (reference sequence). CDR3 in amino acids: CASSLAHGTSELF. CDR3 bases: TGTGCCAGCAGCTTAGCACACGGGACTAGCGAACTTTTT.

The rearrangement joins TRBV3-1 (or the pseudogene TRBV3-2) to TRBJ2-2, with 10 bases lining up with TRBD2. With V trimmed by 0 bases and J by 6 bases, 7 bases remained unmatched. CDR1 and CDR2 from the germline V gene are LGHDT and YNNKEL (reference sequence). CDR3 length: 17 amino acids. CDR3 nucleotide sequence: TGTGCCAGCAGCCAAGAGTTTCGAGCGGGGGGGCCCGGGGAGCTGTTTTTT. Translating it yields CASSQEFRAGGPGELFF.

The chain uses TRBV11-3 and TRBJ2-3, with TRBD1 as a possible D gene (6 bases). The CDR3 is made up of 16 amino acids. V was trimmed by 2 bases and J by 3 bases, leaving 15 bases between them. Germline V gives CDR1 SGHNT, CDR2 YENEEA. The CDR3 DNA reads TGTGCCAGCAGCTTAAAACAGGGCGTAGGGACAGATACGCAGTATTTT. Translated: CASSLKQGVGTDTQYF.